This T cell receptor (beta chain) is from a study of CD8+ T cells in alopecia areata. This clone has just one count. Its antigen remains unidentified. RNA extraction was followed by reverse transcription into cDNA, which acted as the sequencing template. The table came from immunoSEQ multiplex PCR; TCRdb's copy has only in-frame clones and leaves some out. The sample lists some 170,000 clones; approximately 52% were seen once. General study findings and limits: Normal scalp showed lower clonality than lesional scalp, especially alopecia totalis/universalis.

Treatment in this sample: oral pan-JAK inhibitor, 5-10 mg twice daily. Trimming stripped 3 bases from V and 2 bases from J, with 14 bases between. Germline CDR1 and CDR2: MGHDK and SYGVNS. The CDR3 is 16 amino acids. This TCR derives from a human donor with alopecia areata. This rearrangement joins TRBV25-1 to TRBJ1-5, with a possible D match to TRBD1 (6 bases). Sample: CD4+ T cells sorted from blood, taken at roughly week 55, from a patient treated with tofacitinib. The CDR3: CASSEGRGRGNQPQHF. DNA for the CDR3: TGTGCCAGCAGTGAGGGCAGGGGACGCGGCAATCAGCCCCAGCATTTT.